Following are 32 T cell receptor beta chains from one sample sequenced in a study of blood T cells in healthy people across ages. Then a second PCR, running roughly 7 to 11 cycles, was carried out with a sample-barcoded 5' primer and a J-beta primer mix. Each CDR3 protein is one row after TCRdb ran MiXCR on the 5' RACE reads. Of around 940,000 distinct CDR3 sequences in the sample, about 51% were seen once. The sequenced sample consisted of blood. All receptors come from a woman aged 60-70 years in good health.

This clonotype showed up just a few times. The chain recombines TRBV7-8 with TRBJ1-3; D not certain. CDR1 and CDR2 (germline): SGHVS, FQNEAQ. Trimming pared 2 bases from V and 0 bases from J, leaving 14 bases between. The CDR3 runs to 17 residues. The CDR3 nucleotides read TGTGCCAGCAGCTTATTCTCATCCGGACGCTCTGGAAACACCATATATTTT. Translated: CASSLFSSGRSGNTIYF.

V is TRBV15 and J is TRBJ1-4; D is unresolved. The CDR3 is made up of 16 amino acids. With 1 base removed from V and 6 bases from J, the gap between germline ends came to 15 bases. Looked up from germline, CDR1 is LNHNV and CDR2 is YYDKDF (reference sequence). This CDR3 reads CATSRAFFGTDEKLFF. Here the CDR3 DNA reads TGTGCCACCAGCAGAGCCTTTTTCGGTACAGATGAAAAACTGTTTTTT.

This clonotype was counted between two and nine times. J is TRBJ2-4 and V is TRBV7-8, with D possibly TRBD2 on 5 matching bases. This CDR3 contains 11 residues. Trimming pared 3 bases from V and 12 bases from J, leaving 9 bases between. CDR1 SGHVS and CDR2 FQNEAQ come from the germline V gene. CDR3 sequence reads: CASSLGEGQYF. CDR3 bases: TGTGCCAGCAGCTTGGGAGAGGGTCAGTACTTC. The whole variable domain, filled in from reference TRBV7-8 and TRBJ2-4, reads GAGVSQSPRYKVAKRGQDVALRCDPISGHVSLFWYQQALGQGPEFLTYFQNEAQLDKSGLPSDRFFAERPEGSVSTLKIQRTQQEDSAVYLCASSLGEGQYFGAGTRLSVL.

The genes are TRBV10-3 and TRBJ2-3; tentative D call: TRBD2 (7 bases). Germline-derived CDR1 and CDR2 are ENHRY and SYGVKD. Trimming took off 10 bases at V and 4 bases at J, with 18 bases between the two ends. The CDR3 extends over 14 amino acids. The CDR3 spells CATEGDYSSDTQYF. CDR3 in DNA: TGTGCCACAGAGGGGGACTATTCTTCAGATACGCAGTATTTT.

In this sample, this clonotype turned up a few times. The V call is TRBV2, the J call TRBJ2-3, with D perhaps matching TRBD1 (6 bases). The CDR3 covers 15 residues. Germline CDR1 SNHLY, CDR2 FYNNEI. Trimming removed 5 bases from V and 0 bases from J, with 12 bases in between. The CDR3 is CASSWDTTSTDTQYF. For the CDR3, the DNA is TGTGCCAGCAGTTGGGACACTACTAGCACAGATACGCAGTATTTT.

The chain has TRBV6-1 and TRBJ1-5; TRBD1 matches at 8 bases. Germline trimming cut 2 bases from V and 2 bases from J; bases unmatched to any gene: 5. The CDR3 spans 16 residues. Germline values: CDR1 MNHNS, CDR2 SASEGT. The CDR3 loop is CASSEQGASGNQPQHF. The CDR3 region has the DNA TGTGCCAGCAGTGAACAGGGGGCGTCTGGCAATCAGCCCCAGCATTTT.

The chain uses TRBV20-1 and TRBJ1-4; TRBD1 is a possible D gene (6 bases). CDR3 length: 15 residues. The V gene's germline CDR1 is DFQATT and CDR2 SNEGSKA (reference sequence). The V gene lost 5 bases and the J gene lost 5 bases, with 18 bases spanning the gap. Here the CDR3 reads CSALDSQAKNEKLFF. The CDR3 coding sequence is TGCAGTGCTCTGGACAGTCAAGCCAAGAATGAAAAACTGTTTTTT.

This clonotype was picked up a small number of times. The chain joins TRBV4-3 to TRBJ2-7; a weak D match, TRBD1 (5 bases). Germline values: CDR1 LGHNA, CDR2 YSLEER. Deletions cut 1 base from V and 5 bases from J, with 12 bases between. The CDR3 runs to 14 residues. The chain's CDR3 is CASSQGRGINEQYF. The CDR3 DNA sequence: TGCGCCAGCAGCCAAGGTAGGGGAATCAACGAGCAGTACTTC.

J is TRBJ2-1 and V is TRBV20-1; TRBD2 might be the D (5 bases). The length of the CDR3 is 16 residues. The germline V and J ends were trimmed by 0 bases and 7 bases, with 19 bases remaining between them. CDR1 is DFQATT and CDR2 is SNEGSKA in the germline V gene (reference sequence). As DNA, the CDR3 is TGCAGTGCTAGAGATCAGCGGAGCTCCCTGGGGAATGAGCAGTTCTTC. Translating it yields CSARDQRSSLGNEQFF.

Concerning this clonotype itself: A read error may account for a junction end that differs from germline. The gene calls are TRBV15 and TRBJ2-7; 8 nucleotides match TRBD1. The DNA end is more similar to TRBJ2-5, so the J call may be wrong. CDR1 LNHNV and CDR2 YYDKDF come from the germline V gene (reference sequence). The CDR3 contains 16 residues. Here the CDR3 DNA reads TGTACCACCAGCAGAGGTCCGGGACAGGCACAAGAGACCCAGTACTTC. Its protein is CTTSRGPGQAQETQYF.

The chain employs TRBV7-9 and TRBJ2-5, with 7 bases fitting TRBD2. The DNA matches TRBJ2-7 better at its end, which makes the J call doubtful. The CDR3 is 14 residues long. From germline, CDR1 is SEHNR and CDR2 FQNEAQ (reference sequence). CDR3 sequence: CASRTSAGDREQYF. In DNA, the CDR3 is TGTGCCAGCAGGACCTCTGCGGGAGATCGCGAGCAGTACTTC.

The rearrangement uses TRBV5-4 and TRBJ2-7, with 12 bases matching TRBD2. The J call may be mistaken, given a closer DNA end match to TRBJ2-5. This CDR3 is 16 amino acids long. Germline assignment: CDR1 SGHNT and CDR2 YYREEE (reference sequence). The CDR3 nucleotides are TGTGCCAGCAGCGGAAAAGGACTAGCGGGAAAAGAGACCCAGTACTTC. This sequence encodes CASSGKGLAGKETQYF.

This clonotype has more than one count but fewer than ten. This chain uses TRBV12-3 or TRBV12-4 with TRBJ2-5; D unresolved. The CDR3 is made up of 15 amino acids. V was cut by 5 bases and J by 4 bases, with 17 bases left in between. The CDR3 reads CASSPHSRSLETQYF. The DNA of the CDR3 is TGTGCCAGCAGTCCCCACTCACGGTCACTAGAGACCCAGTACTTC.

The sample holds many counts of this clonotype. The chain is built from TRBV27 and TRBJ2-3; tentatively, D is TRBD2 (5 bases). There are 15 residues in the CDR3. V gave up 6 bases and J gave up 2 bases, with 15 bases separating them. CDR1 and CDR2 (germline): MNHEY, SMNVEV (reference sequence). The CDR3 region is CASSLRREFTDTQYF. The CDR3 DNA sequence: TGTGCCAGCAGCCTACGTAGGGAGTTCACAGATACGCAGTATTTT.

This clonotype was seen a handful of times. The chain joins TRBV12-3 or TRBV12-4 to TRBJ2-3; 7 bases fit TRBD1. This CDR3 is 16 amino acids long. V shed 3 bases, J shed 6 bases, and the junction held 12 bases outside the gene matches. The chain's CDR3 is CASSFDTQGRGDTQYF. The CDR3 DNA follows: TGTGCCAGCAGTTTCGATACACAGGGGCGCGGGGATACGCAGTATTTT.

This clonotype was seen only a few times. This sequence joins TRBV20-1 and TRBJ2-1; TRBD2 is a possible D gene (6 bases). CDR3 length: 17 residues. Germline V gives CDR1 DFQATT, CDR2 SNEGSKA (reference sequence). V lost 0 bases, J lost 0 bases, and 15 bases lay in between. CDR3 protein: CSAREVGGRHSYNEQFF. CDR3 DNA sequence: TGCAGTGCTAGAGAGGTGGGAGGCAGACACTCCTACAATGAGCAGTTCTTC.

The rearrangement uses TRBV4-1 and TRBJ2-7; TRBD1 is a possible D gene (5 bases). The V end was cut by 4 bases, the J end by 3 bases, with 13 bases between. Germline V lookup: CDR1 MGHRA, CDR2 YSYEKL. The CDR3 length is 14 residues. CDR3 nucleotides: TGCGCCAGCAGCCCATGGGGCAGCAACTACGAGCAGTACTTC. Protein sequence: CASSPWGSNYEQYF.

V is TRBV7-2 and J is TRBJ2-3, with TRBD2 matching 10 bases. The V gene end was trimmed by 5 bases and the J gene end by 7 bases; junction bases not matched to a gene: 12. This CDR3 is built from 16 residues. The germline V gene has CDR1 SGHTA and CDR2 FQGNSA. The CDR3 loop reads CASSREGASGSYTQYF. DNA of the CDR3: TGTGCCAGCAGCAGAGAGGGGGCTAGCGGGAGTTATACGCAGTATTTT.

The sample holds one count of this clonotype. The chain combines TRBV3-1 with TRBJ2-1, with D possibly being TRBD2 (6 bases). Matching the DNA end better, TRBJ2-7 makes the J call doubtful. CDR3 length: 17 amino acids. CDR1 LGHDT and CDR2 YNNKEL come from the germline V gene (reference sequence). The CDR3 DNA reads TGTGCCAGCAGCCAAGATCTGACGGGAGTCCCCTACAATGAGCAGTACTTC. This translates into CASSQDLTGVPYNEQYF.

The chain combines TRBV7-2 with TRBJ2-1; TRBD2 matches 7 bases. The CDR3 length is 14 residues. Unmatched junction bases numbered 11, after V lost 8 bases and J lost 7 bases. Germline CDR1 is SGHTA and CDR2 is FQGNSA. The CDR3 DNA reads TGTGCCAGCCTCCCCGCAGCGGGAAGTAATGAGCAGTTCTTC. Translation gives CASLPAAGSNEQFF.

This clonotype was recorded many times. The chain carries TRBV7-9 and TRBJ2-7, with TRBD1 identical over 8 bases. CDR3 length: 16 amino acids. Trimming at V came to 5 bases and at J to 3 bases, leaving 12 bases not matched to a gene. Per germline, CDR1 SEHNR and CDR2 FQNEAQ (reference sequence). The CDR3 region is CASSRGDRLFYYEQYF. As DNA, the CDR3 is TGTGCCAGCAGCCGAGGGGACAGGCTTTTTTACTACGAGCAGTACTTC.

In the case of this clonotype: A read error may produce the germline difference seen at one junction end. V is TRBV5-6 and J is TRBJ2-7, with TRBD2 identical over 7 bases. CDR1 is SGHDT, CDR2 YYEEEE, per germline. The CDR3 totals 15 residues. The CDR3 is CASSLRGLAVYERYF. In nucleotides, the CDR3 is TGTGCCAGCAGCTTGAGGGGTCTAGCGGTCTACGAGCGGTACTTC.

This clonotype was counted once. At one boundary the junction diverges from the germline segment, which might be a read error. The V and J genes are TRBV7-2 and TRBJ2-7, with D perhaps matching TRBD2 (6 bases). Germline assignment: CDR1 SGHTA and CDR2 FQGNSA. The CDR3 spans 15 residues. CDR3 DNA sequence: TGTGCCAGCAACTTAGCCCCTAGCGTGAGCTACGAGCAGTACTTC. It codes for CASNLAPSVSYEQYF.

V and J are TRBV20-1 and TRBJ1-6; tentatively, D is TRBD1 (5 bases). V shed 5 bases and J shed 7 bases, with 9 bases lying between them. This CDR3 region has 12 residues. Germline CDR1 DFQATT, CDR2 SNEGSKA (reference sequence). As DNA, the CDR3 is TGCAGTGCTCCCCGACAGAATTCACCCCTCCACTTT. Protein product: CSAPRQNSPLHF.

The chain uses TRBV2 and TRBJ2-7; no firm D call. The germline V gene encodes CDR1 SNHLY and CDR2 FYNNEI. The CDR3 runs to 13 residues. V was shortened by 6 bases and J by 4 bases, with 13 bases between the two germline ends. The CDR3: CASRNKGRYEQYF. The DNA for the CDR3 is TGTGCCAGCAGAAACAAAGGGCGTTACGAGCAGTACTTC.

This clonotype was recorded a few times. The CDR3 region is CASSRLTGRALEAFF. CDR3 nucleotide sequence: TGTGCCAGCAGCCGCCTTACGGGGAGGGCACTCGAAGCTTTCTTT. The chain carries TRBV6-4 and TRBJ1-1; D uncertain. Trimming took 6 bases from V and 8 from J, leaving 22 bases between them. Germline loops: CDR1 MRHNA, CDR2 SNTAGT. CDR3 size: 15 residues.

This clonotype appeared a few times. V and J are TRBV27 and TRBJ2-7; tentative D call: TRBD1 (5 bases). Germline lookup yields CDR1 MNHEY and CDR2 SMNVEV (reference sequence). V was shortened by 3 bases and J by 0 bases, with 12 bases between the two germline ends. The CDR3 totals 15 residues. The CDR3 nucleotides are TGTGCCAGCAGTTTTGGGGCAGGGCCCTCCTACGAGCAGTACTTC. It encodes CASSFGAGPSYEQYF.

This clonotype was seen more than once but under ten times. The CDR3, as DNA: TGTGCCAGCCGCGCCGAGGCGGGGGCCCACTACGAGCAGTACTTC. Its translation is CASRAEAGAHYEQYF. The chain has TRBV6-2 or TRBV6-3 and TRBJ2-7, with D possibly TRBD2 on 7 matching bases. In germline, CDR1 is MNHEY, CDR2 SVGEGT. This CDR3 has 15 residues. The germline V and J ends were trimmed by 8 bases and 3 bases, with 20 bases remaining between them.

This clonotype has ten or more counts. V and J are TRBV7-9 and TRBJ1-2; D uncertain. Germline assignment: CDR1 SEHNR and CDR2 FQNEAQ (reference sequence). V lost 6 bases and J 0 bases, leaving 8 bases between the germline ends. The CDR3 has 13 residues. CDR3 nucleotide sequence: TGTGCCAGCAGACCTGGAGCTAACTATGGCTACACCTTC. This translates into CASRPGANYGYTF.

The rearrangement joins TRBV9 to TRBJ2-1; 13 nucleotides align to TRBD2. CDR1 is SGDLS, CDR2 YYNGEE, per germline. V shed 0 bases, J shed 10 bases, and the junction held 7 bases outside the gene matches. The CDR3 has 16 amino acids. CDR3 residues: CASSVETSGRGWEQFF. The DNA for the CDR3 is TGTGCCAGCAGCGTAGAAACTAGCGGGAGGGGATGGGAGCAGTTCTTC.

V gene TRBV18 combines with J gene TRBJ2-1; perhaps TRBD2 as D (6 bases). V lost 6 bases to trimming and J lost 9 bases, with 21 bases between them. The germline V gene encodes CDR1 KGHSH and CDR2 LQKENI. The CDR3 is made up of 15 amino acids. CDR3 coding DNA: TGTGCCAGCTCCCCTCTCACGGGAGCCTTCGCTGAGCAGTTCTTC. This gives the protein CASSPLTGAFAEQFF.

The V gene is TRBV5-1, the J gene TRBJ2-5, with D possibly matching TRBD1 (5 bases). Trimming pared 0 bases from V and 3 bases from J, leaving 9 bases between. The CDR3 is 14 amino acids. Germline CDR1 is SGHRS and CDR2 is YFSETQ. The CDR3 reads CASSLDRLKETQYF. CDR3 bases: TGCGCCAGCAGCTTGGACAGGCTCAAAGAGACCCAGTACTTC.